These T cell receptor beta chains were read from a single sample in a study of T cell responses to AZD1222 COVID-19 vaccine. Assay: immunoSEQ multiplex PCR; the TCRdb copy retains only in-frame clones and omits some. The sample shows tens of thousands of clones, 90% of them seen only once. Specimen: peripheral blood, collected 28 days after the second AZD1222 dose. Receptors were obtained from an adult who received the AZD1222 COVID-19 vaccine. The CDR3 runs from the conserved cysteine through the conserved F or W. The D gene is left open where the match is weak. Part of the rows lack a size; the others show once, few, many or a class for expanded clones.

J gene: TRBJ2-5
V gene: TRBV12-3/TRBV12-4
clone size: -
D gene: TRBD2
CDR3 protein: CASRPSGETQYF
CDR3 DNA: TGTGCCAGCAGGCCTAGCGGAGAGACCCAGTACTTC

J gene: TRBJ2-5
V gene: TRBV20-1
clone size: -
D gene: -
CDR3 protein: CSGGVQETQYF
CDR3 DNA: TGCTCAGGCGGGGTTCAAGAGACCCAGTACTTC

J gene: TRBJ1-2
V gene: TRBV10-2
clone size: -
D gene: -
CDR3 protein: CASSESTPNYGYTF
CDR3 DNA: TGCGCCAGCAGTGAGAGCACCCCTAACTATGGCTACACCTTC

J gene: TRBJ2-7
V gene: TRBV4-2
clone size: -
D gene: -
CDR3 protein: CASSQGDNSYEQYF
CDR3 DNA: TGTGCCAGCAGCCAAGGGGACAACTCCTACGAGCAGTACTTC

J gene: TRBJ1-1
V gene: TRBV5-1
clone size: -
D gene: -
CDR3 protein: CASSFSGNTEAFF
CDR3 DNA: TGCGCCAGCAGCTTTTCGGGCAACACTGAAGCTTTCTTT

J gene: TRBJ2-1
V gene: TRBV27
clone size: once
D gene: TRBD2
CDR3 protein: CASSLSSGGLGEQFF
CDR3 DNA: TGTGCCAGCAGTTTATCTAGCGGGGGCCTGGGTGAGCAGTTCTTC

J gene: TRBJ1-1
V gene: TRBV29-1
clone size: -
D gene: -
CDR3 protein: CSVEEHSSYTEAFF
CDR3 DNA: TGCAGCGTTGAAGAGCACAGTTCCTACACTGAAGCTTTCTTT

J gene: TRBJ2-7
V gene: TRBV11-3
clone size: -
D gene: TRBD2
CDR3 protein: CASSRGLAGGVLEQYF
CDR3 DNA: TGTGCCAGCAGCCGGGGGCTAGCGGGAGGTGTGCTCGAGCAGTACTTC

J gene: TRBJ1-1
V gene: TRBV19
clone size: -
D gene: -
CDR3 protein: CASRTGLAEAFF
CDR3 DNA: TGTGCCAGTAGAACAGGGCTGGCTGAAGCTTTCTTT

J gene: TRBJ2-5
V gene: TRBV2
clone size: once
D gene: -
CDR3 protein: CASSRISEAKETQYF
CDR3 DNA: TGTGCCAGCAGTCGTATTAGCGAGGCGAAAGAGACCCAGTACTTC

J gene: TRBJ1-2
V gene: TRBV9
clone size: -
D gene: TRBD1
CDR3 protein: CASSVDGTGGAGYTF
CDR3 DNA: TGTGCCAGCAGCGTAGACGGGACAGGGGGCGCGGGCTACACCTTC

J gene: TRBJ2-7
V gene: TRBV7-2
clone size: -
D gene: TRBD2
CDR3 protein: CASSVSSGYEQYF
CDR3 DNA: TGTGCCAGCAGCGTCTCTAGCGGCTACGAGCAGTACTTC

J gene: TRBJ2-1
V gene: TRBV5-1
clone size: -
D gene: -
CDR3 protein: CASRNSGAQYNEQFF
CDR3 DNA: TGCGCCAGCAGGAATAGCGGCGCCCAATACAATGAGCAGTTCTTC

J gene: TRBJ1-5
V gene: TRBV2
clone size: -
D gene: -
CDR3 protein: CASSGQRGLGPQHF
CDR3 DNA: TGTGCCAGCAGCGGTCAACGGGGGCTCGGGCCCCAGCATTTT

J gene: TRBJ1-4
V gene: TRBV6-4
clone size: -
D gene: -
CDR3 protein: CASSDSGTANEKLFF
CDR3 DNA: TGTGCCAGCAGTGACTCGGGTACGGCTAATGAAAAACTGTTTTTT

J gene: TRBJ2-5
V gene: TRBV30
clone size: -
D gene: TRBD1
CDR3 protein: CAWTGGVLGETQYF
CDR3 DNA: TGTGCCTGGACAGGGGGTGTCCTAGGGGAGACCCAGTACTTC

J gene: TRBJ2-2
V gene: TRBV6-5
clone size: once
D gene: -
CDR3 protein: CASNTESTGELFF
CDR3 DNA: TGTGCCAGCAATACAGAGAGCACCGGGGAGCTGTTTTTT

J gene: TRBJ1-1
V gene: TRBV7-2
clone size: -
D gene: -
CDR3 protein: CASSFRTANTEAFF
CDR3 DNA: TGTGCCAGCAGCTTCCGGACGGCGAACACTGAAGCTTTCTTT

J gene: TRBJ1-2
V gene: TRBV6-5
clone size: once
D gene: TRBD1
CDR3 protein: CASRKTGRIYGYTF
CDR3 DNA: TGTGCCAGCAGAAAGACAGGGAGGATCTATGGCTACACCTTC